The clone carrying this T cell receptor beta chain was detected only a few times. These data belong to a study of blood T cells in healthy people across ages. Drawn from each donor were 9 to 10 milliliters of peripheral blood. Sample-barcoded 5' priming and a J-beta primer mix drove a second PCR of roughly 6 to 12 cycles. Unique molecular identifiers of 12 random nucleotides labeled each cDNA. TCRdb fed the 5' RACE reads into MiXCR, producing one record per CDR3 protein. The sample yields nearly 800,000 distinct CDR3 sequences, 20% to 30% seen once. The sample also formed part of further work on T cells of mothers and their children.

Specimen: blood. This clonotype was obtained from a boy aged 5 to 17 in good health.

CDR3: CASSQDWGIGQDYGYTF. CDR3 DNA: TGCGCCAGCAGCCAAGATTGGGGGATAGGACAGGACTATGGCTACACCTTC. The chain carries TRBV4-3 and TRBJ1-2; TRBD1 matches 7 bases. The CDR3 sequence is 17 residues long. Germline-derived CDR1 and CDR2 are LGHNA and YSLEER. The ends lost 0 bases at V and 3 bases at J; junction bases unmatched: 10.